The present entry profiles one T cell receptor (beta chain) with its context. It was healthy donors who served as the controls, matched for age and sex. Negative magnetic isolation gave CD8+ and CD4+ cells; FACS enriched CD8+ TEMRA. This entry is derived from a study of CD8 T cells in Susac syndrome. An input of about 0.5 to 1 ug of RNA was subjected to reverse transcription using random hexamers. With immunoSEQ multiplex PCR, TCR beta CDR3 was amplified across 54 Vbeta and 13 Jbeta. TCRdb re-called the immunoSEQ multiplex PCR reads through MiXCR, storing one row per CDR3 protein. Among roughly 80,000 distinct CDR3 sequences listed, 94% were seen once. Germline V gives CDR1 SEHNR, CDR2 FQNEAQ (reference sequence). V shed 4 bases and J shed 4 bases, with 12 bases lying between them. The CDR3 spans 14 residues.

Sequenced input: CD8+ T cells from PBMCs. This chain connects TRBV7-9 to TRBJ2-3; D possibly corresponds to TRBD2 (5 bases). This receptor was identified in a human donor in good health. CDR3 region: CASSSDPRADTQYF. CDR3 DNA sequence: TGTGCCAGCAGCTCGGACCCGAGGGCAGATACGCAGTATTTT.